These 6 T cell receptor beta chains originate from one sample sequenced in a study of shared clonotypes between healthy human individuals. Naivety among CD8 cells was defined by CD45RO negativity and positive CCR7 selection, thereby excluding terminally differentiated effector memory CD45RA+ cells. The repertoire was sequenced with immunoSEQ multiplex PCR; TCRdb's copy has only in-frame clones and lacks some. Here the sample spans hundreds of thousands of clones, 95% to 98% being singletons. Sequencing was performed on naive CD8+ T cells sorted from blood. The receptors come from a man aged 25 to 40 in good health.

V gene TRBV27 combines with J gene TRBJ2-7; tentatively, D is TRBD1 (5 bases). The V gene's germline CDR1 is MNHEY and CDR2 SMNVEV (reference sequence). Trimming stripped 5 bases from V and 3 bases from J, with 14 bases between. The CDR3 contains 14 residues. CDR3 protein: CASSRGPRYYEQYF. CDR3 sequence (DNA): TGTGCCAGCAGTAGGGGCCCCCGCTACTACGAGCAGTACTTC.

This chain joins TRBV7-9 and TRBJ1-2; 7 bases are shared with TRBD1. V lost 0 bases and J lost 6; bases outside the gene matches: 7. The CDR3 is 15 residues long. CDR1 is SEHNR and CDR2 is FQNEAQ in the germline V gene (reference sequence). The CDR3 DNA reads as TGTGCCAGCAGCTTAGCCGGGACAGAAAGGCATGGCTACACCTTC. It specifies CASSLAGTERHGYTF.

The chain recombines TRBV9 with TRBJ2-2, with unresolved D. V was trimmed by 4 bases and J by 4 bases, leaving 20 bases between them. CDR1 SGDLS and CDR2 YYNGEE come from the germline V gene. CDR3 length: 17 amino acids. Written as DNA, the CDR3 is TGTGCCAGCAGCCCTCTCGGGTTACAGTTTACCACCGGGGAGCTGTTTTTT. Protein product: CASSPLGLQFTTGELFF.

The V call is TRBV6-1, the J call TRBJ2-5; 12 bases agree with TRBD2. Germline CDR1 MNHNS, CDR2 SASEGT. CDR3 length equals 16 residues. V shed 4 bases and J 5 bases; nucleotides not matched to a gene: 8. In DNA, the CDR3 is TGTGCCAGCAGTGTATCTAGCGGGAGGGGAGGGGAGACCCAGTACTTC. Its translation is CASSVSSGRGGETQYF.

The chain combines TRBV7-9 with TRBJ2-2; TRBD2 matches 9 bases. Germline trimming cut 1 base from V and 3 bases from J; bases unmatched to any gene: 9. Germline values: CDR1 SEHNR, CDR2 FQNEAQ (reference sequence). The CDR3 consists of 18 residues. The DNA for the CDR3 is TGTGCCAGCAGCTTAGGTTATAGCGGGAGCTCGGACACCGGGGAGCTGTTTTTT. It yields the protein CASSLGYSGSSDTGELFF. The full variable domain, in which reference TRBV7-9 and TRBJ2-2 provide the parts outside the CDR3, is DTGVSQNPRHKITKRGQNVTFRCDPISEHNRLYWYRQTLGQGPEFLTYFQNEAQLEKSRLLSDRFSAERPKGSFSTLEIQRTEQGDSAMYLCASSLGYSGSSDTGELFFGEGSRLTVL.

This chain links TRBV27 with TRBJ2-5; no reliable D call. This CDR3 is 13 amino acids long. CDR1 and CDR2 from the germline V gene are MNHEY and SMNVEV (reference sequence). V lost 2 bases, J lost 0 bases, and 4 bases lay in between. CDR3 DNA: TGTGCCAGCAGTTTAGAGTACCAAGAGACCCAGTACTTC. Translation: CASSLEYQETQYF.